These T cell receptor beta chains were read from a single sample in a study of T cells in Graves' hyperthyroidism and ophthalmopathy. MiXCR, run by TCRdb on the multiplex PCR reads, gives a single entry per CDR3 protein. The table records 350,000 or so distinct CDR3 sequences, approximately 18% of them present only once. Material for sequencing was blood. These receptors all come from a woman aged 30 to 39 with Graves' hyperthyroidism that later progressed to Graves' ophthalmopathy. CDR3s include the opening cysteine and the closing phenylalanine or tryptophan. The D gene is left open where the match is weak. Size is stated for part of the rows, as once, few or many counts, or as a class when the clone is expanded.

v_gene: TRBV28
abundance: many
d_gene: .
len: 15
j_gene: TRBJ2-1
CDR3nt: TGTGCCAGCAGGGCCGGGACCACTTTCTACAATGAGCAGTTCTTC
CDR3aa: CASRAGTTFYNEQFF

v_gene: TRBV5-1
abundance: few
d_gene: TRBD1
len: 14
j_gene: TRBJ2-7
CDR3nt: TGCGCCAGCAGGCCACAGGGGAATACCTACGAGCAGTACTTC
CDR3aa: CASRPQGNTYEQYF

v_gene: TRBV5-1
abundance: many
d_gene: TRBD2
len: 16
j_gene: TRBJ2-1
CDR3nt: TGCGCCAGCAGCGTGACCCCTAGCGGGGGAACCAATGAGCAGTTCTTC
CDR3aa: CASSVTPSGGTNEQFF

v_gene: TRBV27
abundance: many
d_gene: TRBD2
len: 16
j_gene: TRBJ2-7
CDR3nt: TGTGCCAGCAGTCCGACATCCGGGACTAGCGTTTACGAGCAGTACTTC
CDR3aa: CASSPTSGTSVYEQYF

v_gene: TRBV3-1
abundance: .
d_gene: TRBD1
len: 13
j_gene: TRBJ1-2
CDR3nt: TGTGCCAGCAGCCTGGGACAGGACTCTGGCTACACCTTC
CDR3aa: CASSLGQDSGYTF

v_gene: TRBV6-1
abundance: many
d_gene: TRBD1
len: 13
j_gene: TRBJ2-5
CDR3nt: TGTGCCAGCAGAGGACAGGGTCGGGAGACCCAGTACTTC
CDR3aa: CASRGQGRETQYF

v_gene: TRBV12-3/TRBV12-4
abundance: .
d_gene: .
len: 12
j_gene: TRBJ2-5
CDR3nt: TGTGCCAGCGGGAGTCGGCAAGAGACCCAGTACTTC
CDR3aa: CASGSRQETQYF

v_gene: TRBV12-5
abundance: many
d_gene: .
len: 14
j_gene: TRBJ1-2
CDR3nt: TGTGCTAGCGACCGGCCTGCGGTAGGGTATGGCTACACCTTC
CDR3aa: CASDRPAVGYGYTF

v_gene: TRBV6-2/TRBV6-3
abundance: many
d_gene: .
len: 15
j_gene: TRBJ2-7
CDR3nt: TGTGCCAGCAGTTACGGGCGCCTAGCCGGGGGCGAGCAGTACTTC
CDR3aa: CASSYGRLAGGEQYF

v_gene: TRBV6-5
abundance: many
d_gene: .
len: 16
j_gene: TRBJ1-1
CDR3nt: TGTGCCAGCAGTTACTCGACGGTCCAAGGGAACACTGAAGCTTTCTTT
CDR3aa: CASSYSTVQGNTEAFF

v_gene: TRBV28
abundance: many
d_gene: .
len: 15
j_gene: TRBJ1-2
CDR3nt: TGTGCCAGCAGGAGACGGACGGAACATAACTATGGCTACACCTTC
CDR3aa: CASRRRTEHNYGYTF

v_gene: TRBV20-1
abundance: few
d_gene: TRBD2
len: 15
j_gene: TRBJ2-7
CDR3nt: TGCAGTGCTAGAGGACTAGCGGGATTGGTTGGCGAGCAGTACTTC
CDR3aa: CSARGLAGLVGEQYF

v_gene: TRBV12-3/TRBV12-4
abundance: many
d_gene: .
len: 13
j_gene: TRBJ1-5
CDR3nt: TGTGCCAGCAGTTTCGGCGGTCATCAGCCCCAGCATTTT
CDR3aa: CASSFGGHQPQHF

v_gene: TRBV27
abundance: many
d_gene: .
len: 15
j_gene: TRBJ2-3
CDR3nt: TGTGCCAGCAGTTTATTAGCCCTAGCGAGAGGTACGCAGTATTTT
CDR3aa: CASSLLALARGTQYF

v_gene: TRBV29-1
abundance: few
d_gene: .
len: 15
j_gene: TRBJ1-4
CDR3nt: TGCAGCGTTGTCCTGCGGGGGGGATCTAATGAAAAACTGTTTTTT
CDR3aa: CSVVLRGGSNEKLFF

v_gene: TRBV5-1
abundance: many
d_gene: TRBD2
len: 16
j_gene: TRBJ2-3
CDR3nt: TGCGCCAGCAGCTCTCGACTAGCGGGGGGCACAGATACGCAGTATTTT
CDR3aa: CASSSRLAGGTDTQYF

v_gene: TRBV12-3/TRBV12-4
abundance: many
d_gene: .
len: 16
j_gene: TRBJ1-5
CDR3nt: TGTGCCAGCAGTTTAGGGGGAGGGGATGGCAATCAGCCCCAGCATTTT
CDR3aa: CASSLGGGDGNQPQHF

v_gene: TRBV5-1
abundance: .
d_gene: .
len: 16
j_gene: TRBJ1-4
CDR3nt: TGCGCCAGCAGCTTGGCCGGGGGGTTGGTCAATGAAAAACTGTTTTTT
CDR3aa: CASSLAGGLVNEKLFF

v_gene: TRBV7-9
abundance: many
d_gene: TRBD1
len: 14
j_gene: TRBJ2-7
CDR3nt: TGTGCCAGCAGAACGGGACAGGGACCCGTCGAGCAGTACTTC
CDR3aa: CASRTGQGPVEQYF

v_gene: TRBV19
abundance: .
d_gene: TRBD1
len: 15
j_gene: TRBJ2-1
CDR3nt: TGTGCCAGTAGTATAAATGCAGGGGGCATCAATGAGCAGTTCTTC
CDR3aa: CASSINAGGINEQFF

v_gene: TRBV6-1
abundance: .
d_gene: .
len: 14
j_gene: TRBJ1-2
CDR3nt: TGTGCCAGCAGTGAAGCGGGGAAGGGGAGCGGCTACACCTTC
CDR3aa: CASSEAGKGSGYTF

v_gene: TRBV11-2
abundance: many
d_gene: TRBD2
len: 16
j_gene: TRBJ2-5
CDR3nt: TGTGCCAGCAGCTACCCCGGGACTAGCGATGAAGAGACCCAGTACTTC
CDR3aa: CASSYPGTSDEETQYF

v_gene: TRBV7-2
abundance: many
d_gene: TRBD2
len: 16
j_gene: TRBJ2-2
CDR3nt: TGTGCCAGCAGCTTGTTCGCGGGACTAAACACCGGGGAGCTGTTTTTT
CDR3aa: CASSLFAGLNTGELFF

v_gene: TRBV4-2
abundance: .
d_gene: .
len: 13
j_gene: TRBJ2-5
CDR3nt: TGTGCCAGCAGCAACGGGGCCCGGGAGACCCAGTACTTC
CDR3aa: CASSNGARETQYF

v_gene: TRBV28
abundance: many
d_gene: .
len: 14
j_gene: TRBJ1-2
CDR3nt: TGTGCCAGCAACTCGGTGGATTCTAACTATGGCTACACCTTC
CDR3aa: CASNSVDSNYGYTF

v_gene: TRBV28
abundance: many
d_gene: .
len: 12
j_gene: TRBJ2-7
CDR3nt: TGTGCCAGCAGTCCCAGGTCCTACGAGCAGTACTTC
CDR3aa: CASSPRSYEQYF

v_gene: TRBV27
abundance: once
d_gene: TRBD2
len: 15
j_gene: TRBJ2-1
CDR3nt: TGTGCCAGCAGTTTATCCAGCGGGGGGCCCAATGAGCAGTTCTTC
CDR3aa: CASSLSSGGPNEQFF

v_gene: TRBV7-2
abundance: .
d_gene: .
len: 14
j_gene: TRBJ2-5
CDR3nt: TGTGCCAGCAGCTTGGGGATCACCGGAGAGACCCAGTACTTC
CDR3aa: CASSLGITGETQYF

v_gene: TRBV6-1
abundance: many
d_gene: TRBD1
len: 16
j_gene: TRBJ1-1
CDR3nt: TGTGCCAGCAGTCTTATCGGACAGGGGGCTTACACTGAAGCTTTCTTT
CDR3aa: CASSLIGQGAYTEAFF

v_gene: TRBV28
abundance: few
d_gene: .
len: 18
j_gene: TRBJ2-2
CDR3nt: TGTGCCAGCAGTTTCCCCCCACTAATGACATTTGACACCGGGGAGCTGTTTTTT
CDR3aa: CASSFPPLMTFDTGELFF

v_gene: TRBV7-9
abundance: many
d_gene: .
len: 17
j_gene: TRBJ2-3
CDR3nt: TGTGCCAGCAGCTTAGGGCTCACCTTGAGCTACACAGATACGCAGTATTTT
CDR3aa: CASSLGLTLSYTDTQYF

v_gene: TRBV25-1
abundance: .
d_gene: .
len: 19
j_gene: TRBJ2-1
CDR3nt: TGTGCCAGCAGTGGCCGAGGACCTAGAGCGGCGAGCTCCTACAATGAGCAGTTCTTC
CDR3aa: CASSGRGPRAASSYNEQFF

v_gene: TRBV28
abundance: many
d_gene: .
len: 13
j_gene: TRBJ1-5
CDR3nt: TGTGCCACCAGAGGGTATAGCAATCAGCCCCAGCATTTT
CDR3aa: CATRGYSNQPQHF

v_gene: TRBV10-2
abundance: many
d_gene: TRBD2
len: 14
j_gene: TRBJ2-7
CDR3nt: TGCGCCTCGAGTGTTAGCGGGGGTTCCTACGAGCAGTACTTC
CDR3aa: CASSVSGGSYEQYF